This T cell receptor (beta chain) was documented in a study of blood T cell repertoires in COVID-19. About the research overall: From the United States, Italy and Spain came samples of acute and convalescent COVID-19. The analysed material was cDNA or gDNA that came from T cells, B-cell-depleted T cells, or PBMCs.

As handled by the study authors: Reference gene primers were amplified, and this amplification served to estimate nucleated cell counts. The protocol was immunoSEQ multiplex PCR, while the TCRdb copy is restricted to in-frame clones and leaves out a portion. V and J calls and clone size are copied from that table; D and trimming were computed from the DNA. Of about 190,000 clones in the sample, 88% are singletons; the top ten hold roughly 3.7%. V trimming: 3 bases; J trimming: 3 bases; junction bases outside the gene matches: 12. This CDR3 comprises 17 residues. Looked up from germline, CDR1 is LNHDA and CDR2 is SQIVND (reference sequence).

The sequence derives from a woman aged 30 to 39 with acute or convalescent COVID-19. V gene TRBV19 combines with J gene TRBJ2-5; 8 nucleotides align to TRBD2. The sample taken for sequencing was peripheral blood. The CDR3 bases are TGTGCCAGTAGTATGTACTACGGGAGGGCCTTCGAAGAGACCCAGTACTTC. This codes for CASSMYYGRAFEETQYF.